This passage covers 27 T cell receptor beta chains from one sample sequenced in a study of blood T cell repertoires in COVID-19. Sequencing used immunoSEQ multiplex PCR; TCRdb keeps in-frame clones, though not all of them. This table has roughly 76,000 clones, roughly 90% appearing once. Sequencing input: peripheral blood. The receptors come from a man aged 45-60 years with acute or convalescent COVID-19.

The chain links TRBV6-5 to TRBJ1-2; D possibly corresponds to TRBD1 (5 bases). In germline, CDR1 is MNHEY, CDR2 SVGAGI. V dropped 3 bases and J dropped 8 bases, with 16 bases sitting between them. The CDR3 is 14 amino acids. The CDR3 region has the DNA TGTGCCAGCAGTTATCGTGGACGGGGGGAGGGCTACACCTTC. This sequence encodes CASSYRGRGEGYTF.

This chain links TRBV16 with TRBJ2-3; the match to TRBD2 covers 9 bases. Trimming took 0 bases from V and 4 from J; bases not matched to a gene: 5. Per the germline V gene, CDR1 is KGHSY and CDR2 is FQNENV. The CDR3 has 16 amino acids. The CDR3 reads CASSQSWAGGPDTQYF. CDR3 nucleotides: TGTGCCAGCAGCCAATCGTGGGCGGGGGGGCCAGATACGCAGTATTTT.

This clone was picked up one time. V gene TRBV7-9 combines with J gene TRBJ1-6, with D unclear. The V gene lost 5 bases and the J gene lost 6 bases, with 14 bases spanning the gap. Germline lookup yields CDR1 SEHNR and CDR2 FQNEAQ (reference sequence). This CDR3 region has 15 residues. The CDR3 here is CASSLSGLGNSPLHF. Here the CDR3 DNA reads TGTGCCAGCAGCCTATCAGGTCTTGGTAATTCACCCCTCCACTTT.

This clone appeared a single time. This chain joins TRBV28 and TRBJ1-5; D uncertain. V was cut by 3 bases and J by 4 bases, with 4 bases left in between. Germline V gene lookup returns CDR1 MDHEN and CDR2 SYDVKM. The CDR3 has 12 residues. The CDR3 spells CASSLRNQPQHF. In DNA form, the CDR3 reads TGTGCCAGCAGTTTGCGGAATCAGCCCCAGCATTTT. Variable domain in full (rest from reference TRBV28 and TRBJ1-5): DVKVTQSSRYLVKRTGEKVFLECVQDMDHENMFWYRQDPGLGLRLIYFSYDVKMKEKGDIPEGYSVSREKKERFSLILESASTNQTSMYLCASSLRNQPQHFGDGTRLSIL.

The V call is TRBV5-1, the J call TRBJ2-1, with 8 bases fitting TRBD1. Trimming took 4 bases from V and 5 from J; bases not matched to a gene: 11. The CDR3 has 16 residues. In germline, CDR1 is SGHRS, CDR2 YFSETQ. The chain's CDR3 is CASSGSANRGNNEQFF. The CDR3, as DNA: TGCGCCAGCAGCGGTAGTGCGAACAGGGGGAACAATGAGCAGTTCTTC.

This clone has just one count. V gene TRBV4-1 combines with J gene TRBJ1-6, with a weak D call TRBD1 (5 bases). The CDR3 is made up of 17 amino acids. V lost 1 base, J lost 8 bases, and 18 bases lay in between. The germline gives CDR1 MGHRA, CDR2 YSYEKL. As DNA, the CDR3 is TGCGCCAGCAGCCAAGGGGGATTCATGGAGGGGTATTCACCCCTCCACTTT. Translation: CASSQGGFMEGYSPLHF.

The genes are TRBV6-6 and TRBJ2-2; no firm D call. This CDR3 comprises 10 residues. Germline loops: CDR1 MNHNY, CDR2 SVGAGI (reference sequence). V was pared by 6 bases and J by 11 bases, with 7 bases between. CDR3 DNA: TGTGCCAGCAGAACGCGAGAGCTGTTTTTT. This encodes CASRTRELFF.

The CDR3 DNA sequence: TGTGCCAGCTCACCTTCAAAGGGACAGGGCGTGAACACTGAAGCTTTCTTT. Amino acid sequence: CASSPSKGQGVNTEAFF. The chain recombines TRBV18 with TRBJ1-1; TRBD1 matches 9 bases. This CDR3 has 17 residues. Germline values: CDR1 KGHSH, CDR2 LQKENI. With V trimmed by 3 bases and J by 0 bases, 8 bases remained unmatched.

The V and J genes are TRBV5-1 and TRBJ1-3; 7 bases are a match to TRBD1. The germline CDR1 and CDR2 sequences are SGHRS and YFSETQ. The CDR3 has 14 amino acids. V trimming: 6 bases; J trimming: 8 bases; junction bases outside the gene matches: 11. DNA of the CDR3: TGCGCCAGCAAAAAGGGACAGCAGGTGGACACCATATATTTT. Protein: CASKKGQQVDTIYF.

The rearrangement joins TRBV2 to TRBJ2-1; TRBD1 matches at 8 bases. Trimming took 6 bases from V and 3 from J; bases not matched to a gene: 1. The CDR3 has 13 residues. Germline lookup yields CDR1 SNHLY and CDR2 FYNNEI. The CDR3 spells CASSGTGYNEQFF. The CDR3 DNA follows: TGTGCCAGCAGCGGGACAGGCTACAATGAGCAGTTCTTC.

This clone was counted a few times. The chain employs TRBV7-8 and TRBJ2-5, with D possibly TRBD2 on 5 matching bases. Between the trimmed V and J ends, which lost 1 base and 1 base, there was a span of 22 bases. This CDR3 spans 19 amino acids. CDR1 is SGHVS, CDR2 FQNEAQ, per germline. CDR3 sequence: CASSLEGSIGISLQETQYF. In nucleotides, the CDR3 is TGTGCCAGCAGCTTAGAAGGTTCCATCGGGATCTCCCTCCAAGAGACCCAGTACTTC. Full variable domain (rest looked up from reference TRBV7-8 and TRBJ2-5): GAGVSQSPRYKVAKRGQDVALRCDPISGHVSLFWYQQALGQGPEFLTYFQNEAQLDKSGLPSDRFFAERPEGSVSTLKIQRTQQEDSAVYLCASSLEGSIGISLQETQYFGPGTRLLVL.

V gene TRBV27 combines with J gene TRBJ1-5; D is ambiguous. The V end was cut by 5 bases, the J end by 0 bases, with 8 bases between. The germline V gene has CDR1 MNHEY and CDR2 SMNVEV (reference sequence). The CDR3 length is 14 residues. CDR3 sequence: CASSPPHSNQPQHF. The CDR3 DNA reads as TGTGCCAGCAGTCCCCCCCATAGCAATCAGCCCCAGCATTTT.

This clone was detected only a few times. This chain connects TRBV6-1 to TRBJ2-1; TRBD2 aligns across 9 bases. The CDR3 totals 15 residues. Germline V gene sequence: CDR1 MNHNS, CDR2 SASEGT. Trimming at V came to 3 bases and at J to 5 bases, leaving 5 bases not matched to a gene. In DNA form, the CDR3 reads TGTGCCAGCAGTGAGAGATTAGCGGGGGACAATGAGCAGTTCTTC. Translation: CASSERLAGDNEQFF.

This chain joins TRBV5-1 and TRBJ1-5; 12 bases agree with TRBD1. CDR1 SGHRS and CDR2 YFSETQ come from the germline V gene. The CDR3 consists of 14 residues. V gave up 5 bases and J gave up 7 bases; unmatched junction bases: 4. The CDR3 sequence is CASRPGTGGQPQHF. The CDR3 nucleotides read TGCGCCAGCAGGCCCGGGACAGGGGGCCAGCCCCAGCATTTT.

V is TRBV9 and J is TRBJ2-1; possible D gene TRBD1, 6 bases. CDR3 size: 15 residues. CDR1 is SGDLS and CDR2 is YYNGEE in the germline V gene. Trimming pared 3 bases from V and 6 bases from J, leaving 16 bases between. The chain's CDR3 is CASSADRFRSNEQFF. The CDR3 nucleotides are TGTGCCAGCAGCGCCGACAGGTTTCGGAGCAATGAGCAGTTCTTC. Combining the CDR3 with reference TRBV9 and TRBJ2-1 gives the whole variable domain DSGVTQTPKHLITATGQRVTLRCSPRSGDLSVYWYQQSLDQGLQFLIQYYNGEERAKGNILERFSAQQFPDLHSELNLSSLELGDSALYFCASSADRFRSNEQFFGPGTRLTVL.

This clone appeared a single time. The genes are TRBV3-1 (or the pseudogene TRBV3-2) and TRBJ1-1; tentative D call: TRBD1 (5 bases). Germline values: CDR1 LGHDT, CDR2 YNNKEL (reference sequence). The V end was cut by 6 bases, the J end by 7 bases, with 15 bases between. This CDR3 comprises 13 residues. In DNA form, the CDR3 reads TGTGCCAGCAGGTCGGGGGGGAACGTTGAAGCTTTCTTT. This codes for CASRSGGNVEAFF.

The chain carries TRBV10-1 and TRBJ2-5; possibly TRBD1 for D (5 bases). Germline CDR1 and CDR2: WNHNN and SYGVQD (reference sequence). The ends were cut back, 3 bases at V and 1 base at J, with 6 bases in the middle. The CDR3 covers 13 residues. The CDR3 loop is CASSDGAQETQYF. CDR3 sequence (DNA): TGCGCCAGCAGTGATGGGGCCCAAGAGACCCAGTACTTC.

The rearrangement joins TRBV19 to TRBJ2-3, with 13 bases aligning to TRBD2. V gave up 6 bases and J gave up 6 bases; unmatched junction bases: 9. Germline V lookup: CDR1 LNHDA, CDR2 SQIVND (reference sequence). This CDR3 contains 16 residues. CDR3 sequence: CASSSLAGGTRDTQYF. The CDR3 nucleotides read TGTGCCAGTAGCTCACTAGCGGGAGGGACCCGTGATACGCAGTATTTT.

This chain links TRBV11-2 with TRBJ1-1; 8 bases fit TRBD1. J gave up 6 bases and V 4 bases, and 10 bases lay outside the gene matches. The CDR3 runs to 15 residues. Germline V gives CDR1 SGHAT, CDR2 FQNNGV. CDR3 residues: CASSSTTGVYAEAFF. CDR3 in DNA: TGTGCCAGCAGCTCAACGACAGGGGTGTATGCTGAAGCTTTCTTT. Full variable domain (outside the CDR3, taken from reference TRBV11-2 and TRBJ1-1): EAGVAQSPRYKIIEKRQSVAFWCNPISGHATLYWYQQILGQGPKLLIQFQNNGVVDDSQLPKDRFSAERLKGVDSTLKIQPAKLEDSAVYLCASSSTTGVYAEAFFGQGTRLTVV.

CDR3 sequence reads: CASAGLRSYNEQFF. CDR3 coding DNA: TGTGCCTCTGCTGGGCTCCGCTCCTACAATGAGCAGTTCTTC. The rearrangement joins TRBV21-1 to TRBJ2-1; the tabulated D call, TRBD1, remains unverified against the DNA. TRBV21-1 is shown as a pseudogene. CDR3 size: 14 residues.

This chain uses TRBV3-1 (or the pseudogene TRBV3-2) with TRBJ2-1; 7 bases are shared with TRBD2. V shed 4 bases, J shed 4 bases, and the junction held 10 bases outside the gene matches. Germline V CDR1 and CDR2: LGHDT, YNNKEL (reference sequence). This CDR3 spans 16 amino acids. For the CDR3, the DNA is TGTGCCAGCAGCCCCGGTGGGGGGGTGATTTACAATGAGCAGTTCTTC. Translated: CASSPGGGVIYNEQFF.

This clone was seen only once. The chain uses TRBV2 and TRBJ1-4, with TRBD1 matching 8 bases. The V gene's germline CDR1 is SNHLY and CDR2 FYNNEI. CDR3 length: 14 amino acids. Trimming cost V 7 bases and J 6 bases; bases outside gene matches: 7. The CDR3 sequence: CASTFQGADEKLFF. DNA for the CDR3: TGTGCCAGCACTTTTCAGGGGGCCGATGAAAAACTGTTTTTT. The variable domain in full, with the rest retrieved from reference TRBV2 and TRBJ1-4, is EPEVTQTPSHQVTQMGQEVILRCVPISNHLYFYWYRQILGQKVEFLVSFYNNEISEKSEIFDDQFSVERPDGSNFTLKIRSTKLEDSAMYFCASTFQGADEKLFFGSGTQLSVL.

CDR3 residues: CASSPLRGTGKLYGYTF. The CDR3, as DNA: TGTGCCAGCAGCCCGCTCCGGGGTACAGGGAAACTCTATGGCTACACCTTC. The gene calls are TRBV7-9 and TRBJ1-2; TRBD1 is a possible D gene (6 bases). The CDR3 loop spans 17 amino acids. CDR1 and CDR2 (germline): SEHNR, FQNEAQ (reference sequence). V was clipped by 5 bases and J by 4 bases, with 23 bases between them. The full variable domain, its missing parts supplied by reference TRBV7-9 and TRBJ1-2, is DTGVSQNPRHKITKRGQNVTFRCDPISEHNRLYWYRQTLGQGPEFLTYFQNEAQLEKSRLLSDRFSAERPKGSFSTLEIQRTEQGDSAMYLCASSPLRGTGKLYGYTFGSGTRLTVV.

This chain links TRBV5-6 with TRBJ2-3, with 7 bases matching TRBD2. Germline V gene sequence: CDR1 SGHDT, CDR2 YYEEEE. Trimming took 1 base from V and 4 from J; bases not matched to a gene: 3. The CDR3 is 14 residues long. CDR3 region: CASSLRGSADTQYF. The CDR3 bases are TGTGCCAGCAGCTTGCGCGGGAGTGCAGATACGCAGTATTTT.

CDR3 residues: CASSQKIRRAYLDNEQFF. The DNA of the CDR3 is TGTGCCAGCAGCCAGAAGATTAGGAGGGCTTATCTGGACAATGAGCAGTTCTTC. The chain has TRBV14 and TRBJ2-1, with TRBD2 as a possible D gene (6 bases). The CDR3 totals 18 residues. The germline V gene encodes CDR1 SGHDN and CDR2 FVKESK. The germline V and J ends were trimmed by 3 bases and 5 bases, with 23 bases remaining between them.

This chain joins TRBV24-1 and TRBJ2-3; a weak D match, TRBD1 (6 bases). The germline V gene has CDR1 KGHDR and CDR2 SFDVKD. Trimming cost V 7 bases and J 1 base, with 14 bases left between them. The CDR3 sequence is 15 residues long. Here the CDR3 reads CATSRGGIGTDTQYF. The CDR3 region has the DNA TGTGCCACCAGCCGAGGGGGTATTGGCACAGATACGCAGTATTTT.

The rearrangement joins TRBV27 to TRBJ2-7; D might be TRBD2 (7 bases). Germline V gene lookup returns CDR1 MNHEY and CDR2 SMNVEV (reference sequence). V dropped 3 bases and J dropped 3 bases, with 15 bases sitting between them. The CDR3 spans 15 residues. The CDR3: CASSFRGRGDYEQYF. The CDR3 DNA follows: TGTGCCAGCAGTTTTAGGGGGAGGGGGGACTACGAGCAGTACTTC.